This TCR beta chain was sequenced during a study of blood T cell repertoires in COVID-19. Overall study: Acute and convalescent COVID-19 specimens originated in the United States, Italy and Spain. PBMCs, B-cell-depleted T cells, or T cells were the source of the cDNA or gDNA that made up the material.

This clone was seen just once. Trimming removed 4 bases from V and 4 bases from J; junction bases left unmatched: 6. Germline V lookup: CDR1 SGHNT, CDR2 YYREEE (reference sequence). The CDR3 contains 14 residues. Original handling: Amplification with reference gene primers provided the estimates of nucleated cell counts. Only in-frame clones appear in the TCRdb table, and some are missing; sequencing was by immunoSEQ multiplex PCR. V, J and clone size reflect that table, while D and trimming were determined from the DNA. The repertoire has 200,000 to 300,000 clones, about 80% of them found once; the top ten carry 8.6%.

This receptor was taken from a human donor in a cohort sampled during active COVID-19. J is TRBJ2-7 and V is TRBV5-4; 9 positions agree with TRBD2. Sequenced sample: peripheral blood. The CDR3 DNA follows: TGTGCCAGCAGCCAGAGCGGGGGGCGGTACGAGCAGTACTTC. Protein product: CASSQSGGRYEQYF.